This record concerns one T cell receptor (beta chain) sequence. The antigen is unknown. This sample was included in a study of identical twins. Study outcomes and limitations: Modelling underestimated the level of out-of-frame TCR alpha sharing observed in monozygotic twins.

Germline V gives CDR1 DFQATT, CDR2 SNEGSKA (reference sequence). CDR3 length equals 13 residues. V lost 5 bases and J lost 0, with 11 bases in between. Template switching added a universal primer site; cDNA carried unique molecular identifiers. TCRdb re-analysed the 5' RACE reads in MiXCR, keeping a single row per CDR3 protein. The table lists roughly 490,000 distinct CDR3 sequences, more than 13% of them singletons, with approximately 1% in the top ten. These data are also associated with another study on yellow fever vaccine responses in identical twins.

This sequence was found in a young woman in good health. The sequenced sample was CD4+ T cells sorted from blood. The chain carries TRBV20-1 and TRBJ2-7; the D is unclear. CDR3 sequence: CSAYSSDSYEQYF. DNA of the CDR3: TGCAGTGCTTATAGCAGCGACTCCTACGAGCAGTACTTC.